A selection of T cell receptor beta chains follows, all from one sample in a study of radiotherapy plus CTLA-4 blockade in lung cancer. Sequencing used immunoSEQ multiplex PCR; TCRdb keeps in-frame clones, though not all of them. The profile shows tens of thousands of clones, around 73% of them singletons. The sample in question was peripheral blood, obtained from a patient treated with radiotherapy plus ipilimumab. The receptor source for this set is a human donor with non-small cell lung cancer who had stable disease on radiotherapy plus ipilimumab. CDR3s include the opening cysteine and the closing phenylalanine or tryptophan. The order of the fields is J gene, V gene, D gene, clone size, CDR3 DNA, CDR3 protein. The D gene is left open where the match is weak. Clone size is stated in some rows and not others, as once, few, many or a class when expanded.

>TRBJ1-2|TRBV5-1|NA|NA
TGCGCCAGCAGCTTAAACAGAGCTAACTATGGCTACACCTTC
CASSLNRANYGYTF
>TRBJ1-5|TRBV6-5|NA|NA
TGTGCCAGCAGTTCTCAGGGCAATCAGCCCCAGCATTTT
CASSSQGNQPQHF
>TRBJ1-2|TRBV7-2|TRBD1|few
TGTGCCAGCAGCTTACCGACAGGGAATGGCTACACCTTC
CASSLPTGNGYTF
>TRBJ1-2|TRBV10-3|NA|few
TGTGCCATCAGTTACGGGACACCTAACTATGGCTACACCTTC
CAISYGTPNYGYTF
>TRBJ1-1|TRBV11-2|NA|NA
TGTGCCAGCAGCTGGCGAACTGAAGCTTTCTTT
CASSWRTEAFF
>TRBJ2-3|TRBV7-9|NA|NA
TGTGCCAGCAGCAACACAGATACGCAGTATTTT
CASSNTDTQYF
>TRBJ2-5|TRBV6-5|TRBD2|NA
TGTGCCAGCAGTTCTCTTAGCGGGGGGGCCGGGAAGACCCAGTACTTC
CASSSLSGGAGKTQYF
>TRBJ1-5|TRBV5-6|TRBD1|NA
TGTGCCAGCAGCTTGGCCACCGGGACAGCAAATCAGCCCCAGCATTTT
CASSLATGTANQPQHF
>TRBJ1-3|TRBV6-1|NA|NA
TGTGCCAGTTCCGCAGTCTCTGGAAACACCATATATTTT
CASSAVSGNTIYF
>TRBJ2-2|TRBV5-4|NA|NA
TGTGCCAGCAGCTTTGACCCTCACACCGGGGAGCTGTTTTTT
CASSFDPHTGELFF
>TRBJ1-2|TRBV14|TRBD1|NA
TGTGCCAGCAGCCAAGATCGGGGAATCACAGGGGTGAAGGGCTACACCTTC
CASSQDRGITGVKGYTF
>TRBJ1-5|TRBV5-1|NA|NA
TGCGCCAGCAGCTTGGGGGGGACGGGCGTCGGGCAGCCCCAGCATTTT
CASSLGGTGVGQPQHF
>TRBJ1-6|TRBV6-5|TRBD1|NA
TGTGCCAGCAGTCCACGCGGGACAGGGGAGTCACCCCTCCACTTT
CASSPRGTGESPLHF
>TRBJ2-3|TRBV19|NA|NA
TGTGCCAGTACCCTCGGAGGACTCCGCACAGATACGCAGTATTTT
CASTLGGLRTDTQYF
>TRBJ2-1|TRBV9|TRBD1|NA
TGTGCCAGCAGCTTAGGACAGGGGCTAGCAAATGAGCAGTTCTTC
CASSLGQGLANEQFF
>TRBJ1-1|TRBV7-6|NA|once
TGTGCCAGCAGCAATCCGGGACGCCGTGAAGCTTTCTTT
CASSNPGRREAFF
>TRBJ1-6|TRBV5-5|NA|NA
TGTGCCAGCAGCTTGGGTCAGTACTATAATTCACCCCTCCACTTT
CASSLGQYYNSPLHF
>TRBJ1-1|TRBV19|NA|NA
TGTGCCAGTAGTCTTTTAACCACCCGCATGAACACTGAAGCTTTCTTT
CASSLLTTRMNTEAFF
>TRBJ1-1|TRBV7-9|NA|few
TGTGCCAGCAGCTTCTTAGACAGCAACACTGAAGCTTTCTTT
CASSFLDSNTEAFF
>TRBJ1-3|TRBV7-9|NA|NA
TGTGCCAGCACCTCTCTGGGGGAAGGAGACTCTGGAAACACCATATATTTT
CASTSLGEGDSGNTIYF
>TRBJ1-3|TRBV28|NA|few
TGTGCCAGCAGCCCCAGGGGTACCATATATTTT
CASSPRGTIYF
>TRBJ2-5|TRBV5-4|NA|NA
TGTGCCAGCCGCGGGGACTACCAGGGGTCCGAGTACTTC
CASRGDYQGSEYF
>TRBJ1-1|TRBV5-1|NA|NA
TGCGCCAGCAGCTTGGAAGTGGGGATCACTGAAGCTTTCTTT
CASSLEVGITEAFF
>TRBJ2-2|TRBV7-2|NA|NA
TGTGCCAGCAGCCGGGGGACAGCTCCCCCCACCGGGGAGCTGTTTTTT
CASSRGTAPPTGELFF
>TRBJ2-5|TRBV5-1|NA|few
TGCGCCAGCAGCAAGGCTGACTCTCAAGAGACCCAGTACTTC
CASSKADSQETQYF
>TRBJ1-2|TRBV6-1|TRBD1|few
TGTGCCAGCAGTTCCGGGACAGCGGCCGATGGCTACACCTTC
CASSSGTAADGYTF
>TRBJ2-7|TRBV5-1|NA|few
TGCGCCAGCTATCCCCAACCCGGACTACACTCAAGCTCCGAGCAGTACTTC
CASYPQPGLHSSSEQYF
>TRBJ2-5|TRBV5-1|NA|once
TGCGCCAGCAGCTCCGGACAAAACGGAGAGACCCAGTACTTC
CASSSGQNGETQYF
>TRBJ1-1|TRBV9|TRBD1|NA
TGTGCCAGCGGGGGAACCGGGACAGCGGTTACTGAAGCTTTCTTT
CASGGTGTAVTEAFF
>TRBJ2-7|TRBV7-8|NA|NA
TGTGCCAGCAGCTTAGGGAGGGCACCGTACTACGAGCAGTACTTC
CASSLGRAPYYEQYF
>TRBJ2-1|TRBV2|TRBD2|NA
TGTGCCAGCAGTGAATATGGGAGGGAAACCTACAATGAGCAGTTCTTC
CASSEYGRETYNEQFF
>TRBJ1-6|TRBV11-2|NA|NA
TGTGCCAGCAGCTTAGAGGGGTATAATTCACCCCTCCACTTT
CASSLEGYNSPLHF
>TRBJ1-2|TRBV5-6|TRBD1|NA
TGTGCCAGCAGCTTGGTCGGGACAGACGGGAACTATGGCTACACCTTC
CASSLVGTDGNYGYTF
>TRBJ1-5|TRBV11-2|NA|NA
TGTGCCAGCAGCTTAGAGGGCCAGGGCAGGTGGCCCCAGCATTTT
CASSLEGQGRWPQHF
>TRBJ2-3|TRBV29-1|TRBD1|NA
TGCAGCGTTACAGGGGGCCATACGCAGTATTTT
CSVTGGHTQYF
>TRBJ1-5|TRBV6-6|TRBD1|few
TGTGCCAGCAGTCTCGGGACAGGTCTTCTCAATCAGCCCCAGCATTTT
CASSLGTGLLNQPQHF
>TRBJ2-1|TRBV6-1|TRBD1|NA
TGTGCCAGCAGCCGGACAGGGGAGAGGAATGAGCAGTTCTTC
CASSRTGERNEQFF
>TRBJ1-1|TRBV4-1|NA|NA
TGCGCCAGCAGCCAGGGACCGAACACTGAAGCTTTCTTT
CASSQGPNTEAFF
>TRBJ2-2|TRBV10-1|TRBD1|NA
TGCGCCAGCAGCCCGGGGCAGGGGGTGTTCACCGGGGAGCTGTTTTTT
CASSPGQGVFTGELFF
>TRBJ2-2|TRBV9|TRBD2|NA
TGTGCCAGCAGCGCGAAAACTAGCGCCGGGGAGCTGTTTTTT
CASSAKTSAGELFF
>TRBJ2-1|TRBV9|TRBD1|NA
TGTGCCAGCTCCCCGGGACAGGTTACCTACAATGAGCAGTTCTTC
CASSPGQVTYNEQFF
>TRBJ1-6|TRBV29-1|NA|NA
TGCAGCGCCAAACCGAGGGGGGATTCACCCCTCCACTTT
CSAKPRGDSPLHF
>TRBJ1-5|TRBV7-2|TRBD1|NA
TGTGCCAGCACCGGACAGGGCGGACAGCCCCAGCATTTT
CASTGQGGQPQHF